This T cell receptor beta chain was identified during a study of shared clonotypes between healthy human individuals. Study-level findings and limits: Among the subsets, naive ones generally showed larger estimated richness than memory ones. A limitation of the genetic and exposure-history diversity represented arose from few donors.

TCRdb's copy holds only in-frame clones and misses some; the assay was immunoSEQ multiplex PCR. The sample records approximately 980,000 clones, approximately 80% being singletons. V lost 7 bases and J 2 bases, leaving 6 bases between the germline ends. Looked up from germline, CDR1 is SNHLY and CDR2 is FYNNEI. CDR3 length equals 12 residues. Regarding this clone: Its target is not known.

The sequence derives from a young man in good health. The chain recombines TRBV2 with TRBJ1-5; D uncertain. Sequencing input: memory CD4+ T cells sorted from blood. The subset here: CD45RA-negative fraction. CDR3 sequence: CASNGGNQPQHF. The DNA of the CDR3 is TGTGCCAGCAATGGGGGCAATCAGCCCCAGCATTTT. Using reference TRBV2 and TRBJ1-5 for the parts outside the CDR3, the full variable domain is EPEVTQTPSHQVTQMGQEVILRCVPISNHLYFYWYRQILGQKVEFLVSFYNNEISEKSEIFDDQFSVERPDGSNFTLKIRSTKLEDSAMYFCASNGGNQPQHFGDGTRLSIL.